The TCR beta chain under discussion was sequenced for a study of Ad26.COV2.S vaccination and SARS-CoV-2 variants. Study at large: Dosing was one shot or two shots 56 days apart.

The assay was immunoSEQ multiplex PCR, and TCRdb's table has in-frame clones only and misses some. The profile shows about 460,000 clones, 89% of them singletons. The V gene lost 1 base and the J gene lost 0 bases, with 10 bases spanning the gap. Germline V CDR1 and CDR2: SEHNR, FQNEAQ (reference sequence). This CDR3 contains 15 residues. Treatment specified: roughly 20 received Ad26.COV2.S at low or high dose, single or two shots; 5 received placebo; per-sample allocation not given. Each sample was drawn 63 days after the first injection (of vaccine or placebo). An adult aged 18-55 years in Boston served as the donor. This clone occurred a few times. The antigen is undetermined. Study conclusions and caveats: Breadth and depth estimates from TCRs may understate total T cell responses. Higher spike-specific TCR breadth was found in vaccine recipients than in placebo recipients.

The input for sequencing was peripheral blood, taken in a trial of Ad26.COV2.S vaccine versus placebo. This sequence joins TRBV7-9 and TRBJ2-7; D is ambiguous. The source is a person aged 18-60 years who received the Ad26.COV2.S COVID-19 vaccine or a placebo. CDR3 loop: CASSLGTYSSYEQYF. The CDR3 DNA sequence: TGTGCCAGCAGCTTAGGCACGTATAGCTCCTACGAGCAGTACTTC.